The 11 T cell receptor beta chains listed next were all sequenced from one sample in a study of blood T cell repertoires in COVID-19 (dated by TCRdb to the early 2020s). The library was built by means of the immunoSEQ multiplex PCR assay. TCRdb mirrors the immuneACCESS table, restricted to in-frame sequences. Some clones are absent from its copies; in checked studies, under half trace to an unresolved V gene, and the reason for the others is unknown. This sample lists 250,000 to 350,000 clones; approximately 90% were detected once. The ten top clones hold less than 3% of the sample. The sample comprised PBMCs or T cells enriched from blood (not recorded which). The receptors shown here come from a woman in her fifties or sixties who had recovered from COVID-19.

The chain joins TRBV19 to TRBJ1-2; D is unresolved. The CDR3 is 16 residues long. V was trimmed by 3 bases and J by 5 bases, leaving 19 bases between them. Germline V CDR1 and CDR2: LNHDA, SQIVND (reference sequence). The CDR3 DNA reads TGTGCCAGTAGTATCCATTCCGGTCAGCGTCTTTATGGCTACACCTTC. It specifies CASSIHSGQRLYGYTF. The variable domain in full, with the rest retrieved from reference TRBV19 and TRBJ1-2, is DGGITQSPKYLFRKEGQNVTLSCEQNLNHDAMYWYRQDPGQGLRLIYYSQIVNDFQKGDIAEGYSVSREKKESFPLTVTSAQKNPTAFYLCASSIHSGQRLYGYTFGSGTRLTVV.

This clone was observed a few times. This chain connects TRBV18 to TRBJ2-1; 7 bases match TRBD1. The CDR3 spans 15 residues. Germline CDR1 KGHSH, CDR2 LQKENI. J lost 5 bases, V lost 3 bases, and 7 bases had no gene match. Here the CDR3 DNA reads TGTGCCAGCTCACCGCCATTGACAGGGAACAATGAGCAGTTCTTC. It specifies CASSPPLTGNNEQFF.

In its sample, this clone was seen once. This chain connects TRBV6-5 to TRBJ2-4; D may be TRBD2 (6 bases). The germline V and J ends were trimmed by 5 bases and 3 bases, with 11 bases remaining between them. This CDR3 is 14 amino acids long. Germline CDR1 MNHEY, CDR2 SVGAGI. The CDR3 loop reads CASSPPAGKNIQYF. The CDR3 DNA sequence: TGTGCCAGCAGTCCTCCAGCGGGCAAAAACATTCAGTACTTC.

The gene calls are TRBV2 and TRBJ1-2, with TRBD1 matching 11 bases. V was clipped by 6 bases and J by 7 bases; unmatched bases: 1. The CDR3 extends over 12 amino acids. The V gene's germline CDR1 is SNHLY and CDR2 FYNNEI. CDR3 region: CASRGTGGGYTF. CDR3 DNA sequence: TGTGCCAGCAGGGGGACAGGGGGTGGCTACACCTTC.

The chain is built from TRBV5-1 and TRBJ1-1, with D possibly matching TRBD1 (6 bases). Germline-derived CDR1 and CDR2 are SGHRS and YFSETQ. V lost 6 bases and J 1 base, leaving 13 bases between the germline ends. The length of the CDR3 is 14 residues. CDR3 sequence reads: CASTIQGGNTEAFF. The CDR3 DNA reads TGCGCCAGCACCATACAGGGCGGGAACACTGAAGCTTTCTTT.

The CDR3: CAWSSASLAGISSYNEQFF. CDR3 DNA: TGTGCCTGGAGTTCCGCGTCCCTAGCGGGAATAAGCTCCTACAATGAGCAGTTCTTC. This chain uses TRBV30 with TRBJ2-1; 9 bases fit TRBD2. This CDR3 region has 19 residues. Germline values: CDR1 GTSNPN, CDR2 SVGIG (reference sequence). Trimming at V came to 2 bases and at J to 0 bases, leaving 14 bases not matched to a gene.

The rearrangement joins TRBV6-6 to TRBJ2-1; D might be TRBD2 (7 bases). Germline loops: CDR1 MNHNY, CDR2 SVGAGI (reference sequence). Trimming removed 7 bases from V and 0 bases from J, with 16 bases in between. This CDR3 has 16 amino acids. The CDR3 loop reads CASTRGALSSYNEQFF. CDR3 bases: TGTGCCAGCACCCGGGGGGCGTTAAGCTCCTACAATGAGCAGTTCTTC.

The CDR3 DNA reads TGTGCCAGCAGCCGGGCTACAGGGTCTGAAGCTTTCTTT. This codes for CASSRATGSEAFF. The chain recombines TRBV5-8 with TRBJ1-1, with D possibly matching TRBD1 (6 bases). Germline assignment: CDR1 SGHTS and CDR2 YDEGEE. The germline V and J ends were trimmed by 4 bases and 6 bases, with 13 bases remaining between them. This CDR3 is built from 13 residues.

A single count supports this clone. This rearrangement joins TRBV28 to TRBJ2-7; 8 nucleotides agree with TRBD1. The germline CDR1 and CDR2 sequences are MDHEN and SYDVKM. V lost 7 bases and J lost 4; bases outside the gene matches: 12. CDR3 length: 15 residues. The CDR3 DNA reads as TGTGCCAGCAATACCCCAGGGGGCATAAGATACGAGCAGTACTTC. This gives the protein CASNTPGGIRYEQYF.

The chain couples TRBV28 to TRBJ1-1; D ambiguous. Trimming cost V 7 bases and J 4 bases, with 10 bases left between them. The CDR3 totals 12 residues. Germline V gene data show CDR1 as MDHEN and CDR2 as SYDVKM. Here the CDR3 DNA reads TGTGCCAGCACCAGGAGGCGCACTGAAGCTTTCTTT. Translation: CASTRRRTEAFF.

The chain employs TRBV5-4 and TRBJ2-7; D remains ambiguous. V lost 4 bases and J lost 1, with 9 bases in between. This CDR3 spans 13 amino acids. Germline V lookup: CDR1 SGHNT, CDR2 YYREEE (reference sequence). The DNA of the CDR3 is TGTGCCAGCAGCCCAGTTTCATCCTACGAGCAGTACTTC. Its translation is CASSPVSSYEQYF.